This is a list of T cell receptor beta chains from one sample in a study of blood T cell repertoires in COVID-19. Assay: immunoSEQ multiplex PCR; the TCRdb copy retains only in-frame clones and omits some. The sample holds approximately 300,000 clones, around 89% seen once. The sequencing input was peripheral blood. The receptors derive from a young man who had recovered from COVID-19. CDR3s include the opening cysteine and the closing phenylalanine or tryptophan. The order of the fields is V gene, J gene, D gene, clone size, CDR3 DNA, CDR3 protein. The D gene is left open where the match is weak. Expanded clones get a size class; other rows say once, few or many, or leave the size out.

V: TRBV4-1; J: TRBJ1-5; D: .; size: .; DNA: TGCGCCAGCAGCCAAGGGACAGATAGCAATCAGCCCCAGCATTTT; CDR3: CASSQGTDSNQPQHF
V: TRBV2; J: TRBJ2-3; D: .; size: .; DNA: TGTGCCAGCATCGAGGGCAGCGCGGCGCAGTATTTT; CDR3: CASIEGSAAQYF
V: TRBV6-5; J: TRBJ1-5; D: TRBD1; size: .; DNA: TGTGCCAGCAGTTACGACAGGGGTGGTCAGCCCCAGCATTTT; CDR3: CASSYDRGGQPQHF
V: TRBV5-1; J: TRBJ1-1; D: TRBD1; size: .; DNA: TGCGCCAGCAGCTTACGGGACAGCGAAGGCACTGAAGCTTTCTTT; CDR3: CASSLRDSEGTEAFF
V: TRBV7-9; J: TRBJ2-1; D: .; size: .; DNA: TGTGCCAGCAGCCCGAGGGTGGGTAGCCGCAATGAGCAGTTCTTC; CDR3: CASSPRVGSRNEQFF
V: TRBV5-1; J: TRBJ2-1; D: TRBD1; size: .; DNA: TGCGCCAGCAGCTTGCGGACAGGGACCCTCAATGAGCAGTTCTTC; CDR3: CASSLRTGTLNEQFF
V: TRBV30; J: TRBJ2-7; D: TRBD1; size: few; DNA: TGTGCCTGCGGGACAGGCATAACCTACGAGCAGTACTTC; CDR3: CACGTGITYEQYF
V: TRBV18; J: TRBJ1-2; D: TRBD1; size: .; DNA: TGTGCCAGCTCGGGGGACAGAGTCTATGGCTACACCTTC; CDR3: CASSGDRVYGYTF
V: TRBV6-5; J: TRBJ1-5; D: TRBD1; size: .; DNA: TGTGCCAGCAGTCGCACAGGGGCCAATCAGCCCCAGCATTTT; CDR3: CASSRTGANQPQHF
V: TRBV10-3; J: TRBJ2-7; D: .; size: .; DNA: TGTGCCATCAGTGAGTCGGCCGACAGTCTCTCCTACGAGCAGTACTTC; CDR3: CAISESADSLSYEQYF
V: TRBV5-6; J: TRBJ2-3; D: TRBD2; size: .; DNA: TGTGCCAGCAGCGGACCTAGCGGGGGGGCCAGAGATACGCAGTATTTT; CDR3: CASSGPSGGARDTQYF
V: TRBV3-1/TRBV3-2; J: TRBJ2-7; D: .; size: .; DNA: TGTGCCAGCAGCCCGGGGGACAGAACCTACGAGCAGTACTTC; CDR3: CASSPGDRTYEQYF
V: TRBV19; J: TRBJ2-4; D: TRBD1; size: .; DNA: TGTGCCAGTAGTAGGGACAGGGTCTCTTCGACCCTAGCCAAAAACATTCAGTACTTC; CDR3: CASSRDRVSSTLAKNIQYF
V: TRBV9; J: TRBJ2-2; D: .; size: .; DNA: TGTGCCAGCAGCGGGGACACCAACACCGGGGAGCTGTTTTTT; CDR3: CASSGDTNTGELFF
V: TRBV5-1; J: TRBJ2-3; D: .; size: .; DNA: TGCGCCAGCAGCTTGGCCAGGGGCCACGGAGATACGCAGTATTTT; CDR3: CASSLARGHGDTQYF
V: TRBV2; J: TRBJ2-7; D: .; size: .; DNA: TGTGCCAGCGGCCCCTTGGACAGTGGGTACGAGCAGTACTTC; CDR3: CASGPLDSGYEQYF
V: TRBV6-5; J: TRBJ2-7; D: TRBD2; size: .; DNA: TGTGCCAGCAGCACTCCGGGCGGGGGCTACGAGCAGTACTTC; CDR3: CASSTPGGGYEQYF
V: TRBV4-2; J: TRBJ2-2; D: .; size: once; DNA: TGTGCCAGCAGTGAGCACCGGAACACCGGGGAGCTGTTTTTT; CDR3: CASSEHRNTGELFF
V: TRBV6-6; J: TRBJ1-1; D: .; size: few; DNA: TGTGCCAGCAGCCCAGGTTCTGAAGCTTTCTTT; CDR3: CASSPGSEAFF
V: TRBV6-1; J: TRBJ1-1; D: .; size: .; DNA: TGTGCCAGCAGTGAAGCGGGCAGCATGAGCACTGAAGCTTTCTTT; CDR3: CASSEAGSMSTEAFF
V: TRBV7-2; J: TRBJ2-3; D: .; size: .; DNA: TGTGCCAGCAGCTTAGGGTATGGCCAGGGGTCCGATACGCAGTATTTT; CDR3: CASSLGYGQGSDTQYF
V: TRBV18; J: TRBJ2-7; D: TRBD1; size: .; DNA: TGTGCCAGCTCACCCCTTTCTTCAACCGGGACAGGGGGCGGAGAGCAGTACTTC; CDR3: CASSPLSSTGTGGGEQYF
V: TRBV6-2/TRBV6-3; J: TRBJ2-7; D: TRBD1; size: .; DNA: TGTGCCAGCAGCCTTAGCAGGACAGGGATTTCCTGGGAGCAGTACTTC; CDR3: CASSLSRTGISWEQYF
V: TRBV7-9; J: TRBJ1-1; D: .; size: few; DNA: TGTGCCAGCAGCTTAGCCCAGACAGCATTGGGCATGAACACTGAAGCTTTCTTT; CDR3: CASSLAQTALGMNTEAFF
V: TRBV7-6; J: TRBJ1-4; D: TRBD1; size: .; DNA: TGTGCCAGCAGCACACAGACAGGGGAGGAAAAACTGTTTTTT; CDR3: CASSTQTGEEKLFF
V: TRBV9; J: TRBJ2-3; D: .; size: .; DNA: TGTGCCAGCAGCGTATCGAGCACAGATACGCAGTATTTT; CDR3: CASSVSSTDTQYF
V: TRBV7-9; J: TRBJ1-2; D: .; size: .; DNA: TGTGCCAGCAGCTTAGTCCAGGGTGACATAGGTGGCTACACCTTC; CDR3: CASSLVQGDIGGYTF
V: TRBV15; J: TRBJ1-2; D: .; size: .; DNA: TGTGCCACCAGCAGAGATCCCGGACAGAACTATGGCTACACCTTC; CDR3: CATSRDPGQNYGYTF
V: TRBV11-3; J: TRBJ2-2; D: TRBD1; size: .; DNA: TGTGCCAGCAGCTTAGAGGAAAGGAGACAGGGCAACACCGGGGAGCTGTTTTTT; CDR3: CASSLEERRQGNTGELFF
V: TRBV13; J: TRBJ2-1; D: .; size: .; DNA: TGTGCCAGCAGCTTAGCCATGACTGAGAATGAGCAGTTCTTC; CDR3: CASSLAMTENEQFF